This T cell receptor (beta chain) is drawn from a study of blood T cell repertoires in COVID-19. Original processing methods: Reference gene primer amplification gave estimated nucleated cell counts. Libraries were prepared by immunoSEQ multiplex PCR; TCRdb keeps only in-frame clonotypes and omits some of them. V and J calls and clone size are given by that table; D and trimming were obtained from the DNA. The sample has about 75,000 clones, 70% to 90% seen once. From germline, CDR1 is SNHLY and CDR2 FYNNEI. Trimming took 7 bases from V and 5 from J, leaving 15 bases between them. The CDR3 totals 13 residues.

This TCR came from a woman between 65 and 79 years old with acute or convalescent COVID-19. The sample comprised peripheral blood. The chain has TRBV2 and TRBJ2-7, with D tentatively TRBD2 (6 bases). The CDR3 is CASTWDSLNEQYF. The CDR3 DNA follows: TGTGCCAGCACCTGGGACTCCTTGAACGAGCAGTACTTC.